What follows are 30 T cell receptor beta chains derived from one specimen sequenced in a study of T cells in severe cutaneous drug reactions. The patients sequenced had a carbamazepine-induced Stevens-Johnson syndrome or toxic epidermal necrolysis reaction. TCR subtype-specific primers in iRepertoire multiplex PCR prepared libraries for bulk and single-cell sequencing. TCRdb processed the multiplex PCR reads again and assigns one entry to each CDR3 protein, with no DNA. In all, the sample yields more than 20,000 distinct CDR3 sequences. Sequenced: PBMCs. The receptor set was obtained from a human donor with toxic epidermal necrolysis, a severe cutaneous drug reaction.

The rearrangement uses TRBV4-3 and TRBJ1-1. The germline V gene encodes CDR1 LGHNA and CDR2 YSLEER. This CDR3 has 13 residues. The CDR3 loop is CASSQEANTEAFF.

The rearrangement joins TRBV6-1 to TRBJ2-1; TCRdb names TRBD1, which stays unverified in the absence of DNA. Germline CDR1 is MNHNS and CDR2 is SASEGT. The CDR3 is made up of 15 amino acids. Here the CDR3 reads CASSERGTGGNEQFF.

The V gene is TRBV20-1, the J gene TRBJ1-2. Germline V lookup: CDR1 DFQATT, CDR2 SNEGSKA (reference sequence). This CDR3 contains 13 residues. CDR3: CSASPALIRGYTF.

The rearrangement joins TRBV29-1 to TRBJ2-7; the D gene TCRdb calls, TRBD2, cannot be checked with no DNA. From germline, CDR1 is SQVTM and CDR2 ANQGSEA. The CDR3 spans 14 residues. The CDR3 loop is CSAWGREGLYEQYF.

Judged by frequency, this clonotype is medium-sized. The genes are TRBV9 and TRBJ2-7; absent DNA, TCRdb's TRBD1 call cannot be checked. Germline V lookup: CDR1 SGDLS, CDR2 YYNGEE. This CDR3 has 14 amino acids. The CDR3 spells CASSAGQGAREQYF.

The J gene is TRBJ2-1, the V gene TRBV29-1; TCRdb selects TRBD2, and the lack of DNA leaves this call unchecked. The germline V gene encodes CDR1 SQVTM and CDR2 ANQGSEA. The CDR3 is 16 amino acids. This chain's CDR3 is CSVEDDGLVLLNEQFF.

CDR3 protein: CASSPDGLAKNIQYF. The rearrangement joins TRBV28 to TRBJ2-4. CDR3 length equals 15 residues. The germline CDR1 and CDR2 sequences are MDHEN and SYDVKM.

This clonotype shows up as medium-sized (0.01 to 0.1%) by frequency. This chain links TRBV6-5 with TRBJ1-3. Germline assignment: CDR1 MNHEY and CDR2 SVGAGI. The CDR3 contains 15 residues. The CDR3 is CASSYSGSSGNTIYF.

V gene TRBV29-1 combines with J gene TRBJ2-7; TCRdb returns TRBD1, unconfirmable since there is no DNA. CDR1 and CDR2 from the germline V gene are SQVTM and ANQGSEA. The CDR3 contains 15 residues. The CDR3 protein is CSVEKAGQGGYEQYF.

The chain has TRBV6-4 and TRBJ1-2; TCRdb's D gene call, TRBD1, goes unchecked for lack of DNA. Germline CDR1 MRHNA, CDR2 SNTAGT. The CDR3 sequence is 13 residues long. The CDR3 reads CASSQTGNYGYTF.

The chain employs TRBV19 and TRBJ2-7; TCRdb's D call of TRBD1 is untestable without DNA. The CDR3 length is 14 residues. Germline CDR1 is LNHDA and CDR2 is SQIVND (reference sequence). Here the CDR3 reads CATNRGMGSYEQYF.

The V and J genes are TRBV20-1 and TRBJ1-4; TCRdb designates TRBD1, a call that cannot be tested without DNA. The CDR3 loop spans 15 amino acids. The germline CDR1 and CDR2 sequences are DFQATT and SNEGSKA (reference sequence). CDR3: CSASRDRGALAKLFF.

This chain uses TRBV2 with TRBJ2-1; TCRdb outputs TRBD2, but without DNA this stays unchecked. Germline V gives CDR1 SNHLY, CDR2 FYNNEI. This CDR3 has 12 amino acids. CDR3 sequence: CASSRLPASKFF.

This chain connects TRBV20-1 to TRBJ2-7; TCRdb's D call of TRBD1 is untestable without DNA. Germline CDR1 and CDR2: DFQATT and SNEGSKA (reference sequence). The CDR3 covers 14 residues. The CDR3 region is CSATAGTGGHEQYF.

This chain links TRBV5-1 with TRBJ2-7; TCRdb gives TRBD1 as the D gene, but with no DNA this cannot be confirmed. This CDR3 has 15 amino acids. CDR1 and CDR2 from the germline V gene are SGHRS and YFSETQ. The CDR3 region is CASSFLGTESYEQYF.

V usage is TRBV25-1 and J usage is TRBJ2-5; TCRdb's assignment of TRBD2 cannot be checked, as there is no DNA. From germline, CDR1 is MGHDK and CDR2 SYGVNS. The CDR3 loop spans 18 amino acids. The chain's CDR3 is CASSEWASGFLGQETQYF.

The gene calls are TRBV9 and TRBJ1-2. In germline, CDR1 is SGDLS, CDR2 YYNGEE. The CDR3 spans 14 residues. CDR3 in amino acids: CASSVVREGYGYTF. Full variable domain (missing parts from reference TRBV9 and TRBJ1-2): DSGVTQTPKHLITATGQRVTLRCSPRSGDLSVYWYQQSLDQGLQFLIQYYNGEERAKGNILERFSAQQFPDLHSELNLSSLELGDSALYFCASSVVREGYGYTFGSGTRLTVV.

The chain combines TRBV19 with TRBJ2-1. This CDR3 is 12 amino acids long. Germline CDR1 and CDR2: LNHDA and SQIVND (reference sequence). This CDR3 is CASGYDGKEQFF.

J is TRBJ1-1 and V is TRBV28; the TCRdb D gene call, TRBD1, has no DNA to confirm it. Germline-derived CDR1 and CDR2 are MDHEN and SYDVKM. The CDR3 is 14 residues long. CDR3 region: CASSLPQGRTEAFF.

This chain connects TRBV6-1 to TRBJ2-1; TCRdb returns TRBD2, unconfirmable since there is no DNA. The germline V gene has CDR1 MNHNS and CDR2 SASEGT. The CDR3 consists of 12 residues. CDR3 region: CASSQTSGSQFF.

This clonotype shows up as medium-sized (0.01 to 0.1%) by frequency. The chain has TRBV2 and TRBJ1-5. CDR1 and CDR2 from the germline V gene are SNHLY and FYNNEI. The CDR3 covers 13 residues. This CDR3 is CASSEEGQQPQHF.

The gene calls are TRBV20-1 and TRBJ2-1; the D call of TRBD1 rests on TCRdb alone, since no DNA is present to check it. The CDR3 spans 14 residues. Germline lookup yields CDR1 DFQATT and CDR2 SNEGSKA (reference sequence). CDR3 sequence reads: CSARRGGGYNEQFF.

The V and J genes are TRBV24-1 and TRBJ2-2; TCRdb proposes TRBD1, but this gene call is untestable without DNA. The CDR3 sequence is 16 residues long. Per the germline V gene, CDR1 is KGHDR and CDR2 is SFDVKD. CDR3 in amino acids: CATSDGGQGDTGELFF.

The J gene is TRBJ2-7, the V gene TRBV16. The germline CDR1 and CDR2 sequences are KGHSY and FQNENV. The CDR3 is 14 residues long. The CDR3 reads CASSQMDLIYEQYF.

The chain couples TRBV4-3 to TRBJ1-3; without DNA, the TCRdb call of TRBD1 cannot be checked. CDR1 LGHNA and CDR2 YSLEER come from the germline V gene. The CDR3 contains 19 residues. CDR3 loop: CASSQAPAGETVSGNTIYF.

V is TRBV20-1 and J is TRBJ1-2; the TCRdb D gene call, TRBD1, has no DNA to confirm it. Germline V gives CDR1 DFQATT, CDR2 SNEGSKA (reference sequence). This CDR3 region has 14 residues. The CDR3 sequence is CSAQDRGAGYGYTF.

The CDR3 reads CSARDRQGADYEQYF. The chain couples TRBV20-1 to TRBJ2-7; TCRdb's D call, TRBD1, is unchecked because there is no DNA. Germline V CDR1 and CDR2: DFQATT, SNEGSKA (reference sequence). The CDR3 runs 15 residues.

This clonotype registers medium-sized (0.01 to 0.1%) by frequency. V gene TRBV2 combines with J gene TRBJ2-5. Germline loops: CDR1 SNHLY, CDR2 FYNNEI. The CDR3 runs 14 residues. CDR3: CASSVSGWEETQYF. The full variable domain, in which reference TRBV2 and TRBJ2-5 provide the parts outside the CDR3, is EPEVTQTPSHQVTQMGQEVILRCVPISNHLYFYWYRQILGQKVEFLVSFYNNEISEKSEIFDDQFSVERPDGSNFTLKIRSTKLEDSAMYFCASSVSGWEETQYFGPGTRLLVL.

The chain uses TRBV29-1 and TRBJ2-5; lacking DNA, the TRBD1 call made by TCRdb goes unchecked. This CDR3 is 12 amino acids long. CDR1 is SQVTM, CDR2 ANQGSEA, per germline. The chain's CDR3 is CSVNRDWETQYF.

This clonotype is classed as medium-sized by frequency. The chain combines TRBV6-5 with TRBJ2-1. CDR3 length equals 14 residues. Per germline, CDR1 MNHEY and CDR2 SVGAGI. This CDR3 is CASSYSSSYNEQFF.